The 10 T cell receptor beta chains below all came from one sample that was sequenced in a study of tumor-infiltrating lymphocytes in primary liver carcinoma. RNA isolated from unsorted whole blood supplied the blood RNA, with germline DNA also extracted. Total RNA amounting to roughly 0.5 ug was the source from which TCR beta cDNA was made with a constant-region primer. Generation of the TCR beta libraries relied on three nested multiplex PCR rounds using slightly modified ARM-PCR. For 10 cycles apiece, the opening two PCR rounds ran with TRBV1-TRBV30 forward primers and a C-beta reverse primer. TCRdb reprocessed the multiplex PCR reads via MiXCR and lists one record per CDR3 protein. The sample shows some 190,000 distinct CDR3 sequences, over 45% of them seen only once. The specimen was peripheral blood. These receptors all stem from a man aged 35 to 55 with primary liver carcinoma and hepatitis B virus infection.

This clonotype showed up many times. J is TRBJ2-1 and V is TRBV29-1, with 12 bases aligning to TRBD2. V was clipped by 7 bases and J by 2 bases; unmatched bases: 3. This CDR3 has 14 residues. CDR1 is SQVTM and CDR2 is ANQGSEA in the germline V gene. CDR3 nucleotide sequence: TGCAGCGCTTCTAGCGGGAGGGCCTACAATGAGCAGTTCTTC. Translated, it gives CSASSGRAYNEQFF.

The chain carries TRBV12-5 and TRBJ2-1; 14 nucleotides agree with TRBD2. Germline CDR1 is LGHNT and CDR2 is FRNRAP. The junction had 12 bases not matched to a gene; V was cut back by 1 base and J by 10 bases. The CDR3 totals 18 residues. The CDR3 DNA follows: TGTGCTAGTGGTTTGGGCGAACCGGGACTAGCGGGAGTCGGAGAGCAGTTCTTC. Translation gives CASGLGEPGLAGVGEQFF. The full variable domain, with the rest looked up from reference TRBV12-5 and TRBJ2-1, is DARVTQTPRHKVTEMGQEVTMRCQPILGHNTVFWYRQTMMQGLELLAYFRNRAPLDDSGMPKDRFSAEMPDATLATLKIQPSEPRDSAVYFCASGLGEPGLAGVGEQFFGPGTRLTVL.

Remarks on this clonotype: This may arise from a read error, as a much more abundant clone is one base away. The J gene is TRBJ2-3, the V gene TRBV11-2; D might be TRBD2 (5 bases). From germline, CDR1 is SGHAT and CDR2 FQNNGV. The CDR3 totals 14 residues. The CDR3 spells CASNWAGPTYTQYF. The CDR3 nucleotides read TGTGCCAGCAACTGGGCGGGCCCCACATATACGCAGTATTTT.

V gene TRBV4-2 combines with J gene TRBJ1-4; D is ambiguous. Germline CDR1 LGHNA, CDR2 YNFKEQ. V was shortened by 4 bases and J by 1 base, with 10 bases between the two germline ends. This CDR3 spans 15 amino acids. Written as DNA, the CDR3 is TGTGCCAGCAGCCTGACTCCAGGAACTAATGAAAAACTGTTTTTT. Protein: CASSLTPGTNEKLFF.

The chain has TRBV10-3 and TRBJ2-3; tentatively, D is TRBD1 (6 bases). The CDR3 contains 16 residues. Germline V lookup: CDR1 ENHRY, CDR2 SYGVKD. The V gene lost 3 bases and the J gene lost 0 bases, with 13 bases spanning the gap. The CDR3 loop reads CAISDMGRGSTDTQYF. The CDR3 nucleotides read TGTGCCATCAGTGATATGGGCAGGGGAAGCACAGATACGCAGTATTTT.

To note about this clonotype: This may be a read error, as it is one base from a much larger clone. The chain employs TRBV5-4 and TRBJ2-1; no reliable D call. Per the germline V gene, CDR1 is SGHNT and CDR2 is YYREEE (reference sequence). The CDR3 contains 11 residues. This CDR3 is CVSSLRTQEFF. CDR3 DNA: TGTGTCAGCAGCCTTCGGACGCAGGAGTTCTTC.

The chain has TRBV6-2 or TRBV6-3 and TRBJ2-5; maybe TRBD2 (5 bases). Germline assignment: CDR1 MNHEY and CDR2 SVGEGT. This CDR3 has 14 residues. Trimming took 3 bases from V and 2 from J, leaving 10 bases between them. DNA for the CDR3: TGTGCCAGCAGTTATTCCGGGATGCAAGAGACCCAGTACTTC. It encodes CASSYSGMQETQYF.

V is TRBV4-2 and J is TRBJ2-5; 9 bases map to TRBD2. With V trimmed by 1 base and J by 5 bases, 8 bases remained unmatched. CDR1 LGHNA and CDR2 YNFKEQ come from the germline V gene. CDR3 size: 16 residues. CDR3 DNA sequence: TGTGCCAGCAGCCAAGGGTCAGCGGGAGGTGGTGAGACCCAGTACTTC. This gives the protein CASSQGSAGGGETQYF.

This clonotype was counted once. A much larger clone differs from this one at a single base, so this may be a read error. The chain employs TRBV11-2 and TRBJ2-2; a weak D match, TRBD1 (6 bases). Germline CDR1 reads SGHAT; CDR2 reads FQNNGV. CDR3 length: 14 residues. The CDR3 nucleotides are TGTTCCAGCAGCCTCGGGACAACCACCGGGGAGCTGTTTTTT. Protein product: CSSSLGTTTGELFF.

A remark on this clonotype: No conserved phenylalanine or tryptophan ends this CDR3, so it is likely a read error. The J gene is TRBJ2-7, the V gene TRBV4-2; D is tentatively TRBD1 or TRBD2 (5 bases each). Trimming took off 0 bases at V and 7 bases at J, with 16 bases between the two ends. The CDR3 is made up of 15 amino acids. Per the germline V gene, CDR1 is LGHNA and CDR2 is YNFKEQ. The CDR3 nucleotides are TGTGCCAGCAGCCAAGATCTTTATGGGACGAATGAGCAGTACTCC. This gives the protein CASSQDLYGTNEQYS.